This passage covers 12 T cell receptor beta chains from one sample sequenced in a study of cytomegalovirus exposure and HLA in healthy donors. In the PCR, 60 Vbeta and 13 Jbeta primers were used. The method was immunoSEQ multiplex PCR; TCRdb's version includes in-frame clones alone and lacks a portion of them. This sample carries some 190,000 clones, 75% to 85% of them seen once, and the ten largest clones take over 1.1%. The sequenced material came from PBMCs. The source of these receptors is a man between 18 and 29 years old in good health and CMV-seronegative.

This sequence joins TRBV2 and TRBJ1-2; perhaps TRBD1 as D (5 bases). Per the germline V gene, CDR1 is SNHLY and CDR2 is FYNNEI. The CDR3 totals 13 residues. Trimming took 3 bases from V and 7 from J, leaving 12 bases between them. The CDR3: CASSEKDIPGYTF. The CDR3 DNA sequence: TGTGCCAGCAGTGAGAAGGACATCCCTGGCTACACCTTC.

The chain links TRBV30 to TRBJ1-1; no clear D. V lost 3 bases and J 4 bases, leaving 9 bases between the germline ends. Looked up from germline, CDR1 is GTSNPN and CDR2 is SVGIG (reference sequence). This CDR3 has 12 residues. The CDR3 loop is CAWRSMATEAFF. The CDR3 nucleotides are TGTGCCTGGAGGTCCATGGCCACTGAAGCTTTCTTT.

About this clone itself: At the DNA level, this CDR3 is encoded by other sequences in the same sample as well. The CDR3 region has the DNA TGTGCCAGCAGCGTTGTCCGGGAGCAGTACTTC. Translating gives CASSVVREQYF. The chain links TRBV2 to TRBJ2-7; D is unresolved. Trimming stripped 6 bases from V and 7 bases from J, with 10 bases between. The CDR3 contains 11 residues. Per the germline V gene, CDR1 is SNHLY and CDR2 is FYNNEI.

The gene calls are TRBV4-2 and TRBJ2-5; D is perhaps TRBD1 (6 bases). CDR1 is LGHNA and CDR2 is YNFKEQ in the germline V gene. The CDR3 has 17 amino acids. V was shortened by 0 bases and J by 2 bases, with 16 bases between the two germline ends. The CDR3 spells CASSQDGPTTGQETQYF. The CDR3 region has the DNA TGTGCCAGCAGCCAAGACGGGCCCACAACAGGGCAAGAGACCCAGTACTTC.

This sequence joins TRBV5-1 and TRBJ2-5, with D possibly being TRBD1 (6 bases). The germline V and J ends were trimmed by 6 bases and 9 bases, with 24 bases remaining between them. Germline V gene sequence: CDR1 SGHRS, CDR2 YFSETQ. The CDR3 is made up of 15 amino acids. The CDR3 region has the DNA TGCGCCAGCATGGGCCGGCCAGAGTCCAGGGGTTCCCAGTACTTC. Translated, it gives CASMGRPESRGSQYF.

V gene TRBV7-3 combines with J gene TRBJ1-1; D is undetermined. CDR1 is SGHTA, CDR2 FQGTGA, per germline. Trimming removed 5 bases at V and 3 bases at J, with 7 bases between. The CDR3 has 12 amino acids. CDR3 sequence: CASSHTYTEAFF. As DNA, the CDR3 is TGTGCCAGCAGCCATACATACACTGAAGCTTTCTTT.

This clone was found a few times. CDR3 loop: CASNNRGNTGELFF. The CDR3 DNA sequence: TGTGCCAGCAACAACAGGGGTAACACCGGGGAGCTGTTTTTT. The genes are TRBV6-5 and TRBJ2-2; TRBD1 aligns across 7 bases. Germline trimming cut 7 bases from V and 2 bases from J; bases unmatched to any gene: 4. Germline V lookup: CDR1 MNHEY, CDR2 SVGAGI. CDR3 length equals 14 residues.

The V call is TRBV6-5, the J call TRBJ2-7; 9 nucleotides match TRBD1. The CDR3 length is 15 residues. The germline CDR1 and CDR2 sequences are MNHEY and SVGAGI. V lost 2 bases and J lost 4; bases outside the gene matches: 6. CDR3 sequence: CASSYRGQGKYEQYF. The CDR3 nucleotides read TGTGCCAGCAGTTACCGAGGACAGGGGAAGTACGAGCAGTACTTC.

This chain connects TRBV14 to TRBJ2-5; D is possibly TRBD1 (5 bases). This CDR3 has 14 amino acids. Germline assignment: CDR1 SGHDN and CDR2 FVKESK. V lost 6 bases to trimming and J lost 1 base, with 12 bases between them. This chain's CDR3 is CASSATVFQETQYF. The CDR3 bases are TGTGCCAGCAGTGCGACAGTTTTCCAAGAGACCCAGTACTTC.

This clone showed up just a few times. V usage is TRBV19 and J usage is TRBJ1-1; no firm D call. Trimming pared 3 bases from V and 1 base from J, leaving 12 bases between. The CDR3 is made up of 15 amino acids. The V gene's germline CDR1 is LNHDA and CDR2 SQIVND (reference sequence). The CDR3 loop reads CASSIHEGPNTEAFF. Here the CDR3 DNA reads TGTGCCAGTAGTATTCACGAGGGTCCGAACACTGAAGCTTTCTTT. The full variable domain, its missing parts supplied by reference TRBV19 and TRBJ1-1, is DGGITQSPKYLFRKEGQNVTLSCEQNLNHDAMYWYRQDPGQGLRLIYYSQIVNDFQKGDIAEGYSVSREKKESFPLTVTSAQKNPTAFYLCASSIHEGPNTEAFFGQGTRLTVV.

The rearrangement joins TRBV4-1 to TRBJ2-5; a possible D gene is TRBD1 (5 bases). Germline V gene lookup returns CDR1 MGHRA and CDR2 YSYEKL. V gave up 6 bases and J gave up 3 bases, with 11 bases separating them. This CDR3 is built from 13 residues. The CDR3 region has the DNA TGCGCCAGCAGACGAACAGGTGAAGAGACCCAGTACTTC. Protein product: CASRRTGEETQYF.

The chain carries TRBV13 and TRBJ1-5; D may be TRBD1 (6 bases). Germline-derived CDR1 and CDR2 are PRHDT and FYEKMQ (reference sequence). This CDR3 contains 17 residues. Trimming took 5 bases from V and 0 from J, leaving 17 bases between them. The CDR3 region is CASSRSPRGYSNQPQHF. In DNA form, the CDR3 reads TGTGCCAGCAGCCGGAGCCCCAGGGGTTATAGCAATCAGCCCCAGCATTTT.